Sequencing of this TCR beta chain was carried out in a study of glioma-infiltrating T cells. Study conclusions and caveats: Signature shared blood CDR3 motifs were enriched in low-divergence and depleted in high-divergence patients. Above-expected tissue-blood divergence occurred in all gliomas, most in low-grade ones.

TCR alpha and beta CDR3 regions were amplified from RNA using iRepertoire nested multiplex PCR. TCRdb re-analysed the multiplex PCR reads in MiXCR, keeping a single row per CDR3 protein. The top ten clones hold around 13% of a sample with about 400,000 distinct CDR3 sequences, 35% to 45% of them seen once. About this clonotype itself: Antigen: not known.

From germline, CDR1 is LGHDT and CDR2 YNNKEL (reference sequence). CDR3 length: 15 residues. Trimming removed 6 bases at V and 8 bases at J, with 22 bases between. Specimen: glioma tissue, nonneoplastic brain tissue, or PBMCs (not recorded which). The chain links TRBV3-1 to TRBJ2-5, with a tentative D call TRBD1 (5 bases). The TCR was taken from a human donor with low-grade glioma or glioblastoma, undergoing nonglioma brain surgery, or in good health (not recorded which). The CDR3 region has the DNA TGTGCCAGCAGACAAAACCAGGGATTGCAGATAACCCAGTACTTC. Translation: CASRQNQGLQITQYF.